Here is one T cell receptor beta chain with its context. The CDR3 spans 15 residues. CDR1 is DFQATT and CDR2 is SNEGSKA in the germline V gene (reference sequence). Collection yielded around 2.7 ml of blood per donor. The entry originates in a study of monozygotic twins with inflammatory bowel disease. Using the 5' RACE reads, TCRdb records one entry per CDR3 protein without DNA. Recorded for this sample: approximately 160,000 distinct CDR3 sequences. This clonotype originated in a human donor with ulcerative colitis or Crohn's disease, or a healthy co-twin of an affected twin (not recorded which). The sample comprised blood. The chain couples TRBV20-1 to TRBJ2-7; TCRdb gives TRBD2 as the D gene, but with no DNA this cannot be confirmed. The CDR3 here is CSARGFSFQGHEQYF.